The sequence of this T cell receptor beta chain was determined in a study of cytomegalovirus exposure and HLA in healthy donors listed by TCRdb under 2017. With respect to the entire study: In an earlier analysis of about 560 of the donors, 276 Gb of sequence data and 90 million to 120 million unique TCR beta sequences from about 190 million T cells were reported. The study aimed to test whether signatures of past pathogen exposure could be identified by cataloging public T cell receptors. Several DR-DQ haplotypes were handled as single units for association and clustering because linkage in the cohort was strong. An earlier analysis of 587 of the donors applied high-throughput TCR beta sequencing to assess whether each TCR beta V gene segment acted as functional or pseudogenic. HLA typing included class I and class II loci at four-digit resolution. Rather than drawing on any new phenotypic data, the later analysis identified candidate immune exposures from TCR beta sequences and the way those sequences occurred across donors. All discovery cohort repertoires had been generated on a single sequencing platform. Alongside the repertoire data, information on donor age, sex, ethnicity and CMV serostatus was compiled. The number of typed donors differed by locus: about 620-640 for A, B, C, DRB1 and DQB1; 500 to 550 for DQA1; around 580 for DPA1; and 400 to 480 for DPB1. On average, approximately 250,000 unique TCR beta nucleotide sequences were sequenced per donor among several hundred genotyped donors of the cohort, with roughly a sixth of those sequences being non-productive. Around 320 gigabases of sequencing data and approximately 80 million unique TCR sequences were included in an early release covering 500 to 750 HLA-typed donors. In a later analysis, previously published TCR beta repertoires from 550 to 750 donors were re-analyzed and high-resolution HLA genotyping was added so that TCR occurrence patterns could be studied. The study used immunosequencing to profile the T cell repertoires of several hundred subjects and linked those repertoires to cytomegalovirus serostatus. To predict cytomegalovirus infection status, the study combined high-throughput TCR immunosequencing, statistical association of individual TCRs with disease status, and machine learning. Besides the first cohort of 666 subjects, a separate validation cohort made up of 90 to 150 different subjects was used. Of the roughly 400 genotyped donors, 65% to 90% were placed in the genetic ancestry cluster associated with self-reported Caucasian donors. A later genetic analysis used genome-wide SNP genotypes for about 65% of the roughly 670 donors, treating that subset as a discovery cohort.

Library prep was done by the immunoSEQ multiplex PCR assay. The multiplex PCR relied on a mix of 60 forward primers for TCR Vbeta segments and 13 reverse primers for TCR Jbeta segments. Amplification of the CDR3 region of rearranged TCR beta genes was performed with a multiplex PCR assay on genomic DNA. On the Illumina HiSeq System, the amplified TCR beta libraries were sequenced as 87-base-pair reads. The source study handled its data this way. Across the 666 repertoires, a later analysis counted roughly 77 million unique TCR beta chains, some 11 million of which were shared by at least two donors. To remove PCR and sequencing errors, raw reads were error-corrected and collapsed into unique sequences using a nearest-neighbor algorithm that merged closely related sequences. To assign V, D and J gene segments, CDR3 sequences were aligned to IMGT reference sequences. For a sequence to be retained, a match of at least six nucleotides was required to both a V gene segment and a J gene segment. A rearrangement counted as productive if the CDR3 had no stop codons and remained in frame with V and J, and every other rearrangement counted as non-productive. CDR3 was defined by IMGT convention, running from the second conserved V-encoded cysteine to the conserved J-encoded phenylalanine. Sequences without an unambiguous match to a single V gene segment were excluded from the earlier analysis of about 600 of the donors. In an earlier analysis of about 590 of the donors, a V segment was called functional when productive rearrangements were above 56.7%, and segregating when the standard deviation between donors exceeded 5%. A statistical classification framework was built to diagnose cytomegalovirus status from the catalog of TCR beta chain sequences. In a later analysis, TCR nucleotide sequences were compared against IMGT/GENE-DB human TR gene sequences so that V and J genes could be assigned. A later analysis assigned CDR3 sequences and most-parsimonious VDJ recombination scenarios with the TCRdist pipeline. In a later analysis, each TCR beta chain was defined by its CDR3 amino acid sequence together with its V-gene family, and reads without a unique V-gene family were excluded. To address suspected cross-contamination and a sequencing artifact, a later analysis removed a few hundred highly shared, low-generation-probability nucleotide sequences. In a later analysis, a clonal expansion index was calculated for each public chain from normalized within-repertoire ranks of inferred template counts. A later analysis computed generation probabilities with a VDJ recombination model fitted to out-of-frame rearrangements, and checked the results against IGoR. Hypergeometric tests were used in a later analysis to score TCR-TCR, TCR-HLA and TCR-CMV co-occurrence, with a repertoire-size bias correction applied to the TCR pairs. To estimate false discovery rates, a later analysis permuted the HLA or CMV assignments 20 times. A later analysis grouped co-occurring TCRs with DBSCAN, adding TCRdist sequence similarity when clustering within HLA-allele-positive subsets. Repertoires with fewer than 30,000 or more than 120,000 public chains were left out of co-occurrence clustering, as were four to six repertoires with anomalous nucleotide sharing. The table comes from immuneACCESS by way of TCRdb, which keeps in-frame sequences with V and J called. Part of the clones is missing from these tables; in studies checked, under half for an unresolved V gene and the rest for unknown reasons. V and J calls and clone size come straight from that table; D and trimming were deduced from the DNA. The table for this sample lists some 150,000 clones; roughly 82% of them were counted only once. In total, the top ten clones hold around 6.6% of the sample.

Study-level results and caveats: Because HLA typing was unavailable for some donors at each locus, only the typed subset was used in association tests. This cohort had only TCR beta chains sequenced, and the lack of alpha or paired-chain data limited which features could be detected. A further reported finding was that TCR beta sequences accurately predicted the HLA-A and HLA-B alleles for most subjects in the first cohort. In a later analysis, several top co-occurrence clusters were reported to appear linked to parvovirus B19, influenza, CMV and Epstein-Barr virus. According to a later analysis, most CMV-associated TCR beta chains appeared to be HLA-restricted, and the HLA associations seemed to be driven largely by CMV exposure. The presence/absence analyses assumed that sequencing depth was roughly uniform across donors, and that assumption may not be true. A later analysis associated about 17,000 TCR beta sequences with specific HLA alleles at a false discovery rate of 0.05. Assigning TCR associations to individual alleles was difficult when HLA alleles, especially DR and DQ, strongly co-occurred. A later analysis found that HLA-associated TCR beta chains were more clonally expanded and had lower generation probabilities than equally common non-associated chains. The earlier analysis of approximately 540 of the donors excluded 15 to 20 rarely observed V segments, including chromosome 9 orphons, because counts were too low. The authors suggested that the approach could potentially be extended to other disease states and immunological phenotypes. A cluster of highly shared sequence variants was judged likely to represent a technical artifact of the sequencing pipeline. Broadly in line with IMGT annotations, most TCR beta V segments showed up in productive rearrangements about 87% or about 30% of the time in an earlier analysis of some 590 of the donors. In vitro tests confirmed that a few of the cytomegalovirus-associated TCR beta chains recognize cytomegalovirus antigens. In a later genetic analysis, fewer N-insertions in productive TCRs were reported among donors in an Asian-associated ancestry cluster than the roughly 700-donor mean. Cytomegalovirus status was reported to be diagnosed by the classifier with high specificity and sensitivity in both the original and validation cohorts. A total of fewer than 200 TCR beta chains were listed by the study as associated with cytomegalovirus. According to a later analysis, TCR association rates differed among HLA loci, with DRB1 alleles showing the most associated TCRs and HLA-C alleles showing the fewest. While some public TCRs were present in many individuals, most TCR sequences turned up only very rarely across donors. Some IMGT-functional V segments, including TRBV6-2 and TRBV6-3, could not be told apart with the 87-base-pair reads, so those segments were excluded. Linkage disequilibrium might explain the correlated functional status among segregating V segments, but an unknown experimental factor could not be excluded. In a later genetic analysis, a missense DCLRE1C variant was associated with V-gene and J-gene trimming of TCR beta chains, and the association was replicated in an independent cohort. Immune exposure information for the cohort was limited to CMV serostatus.

Turning to this clone: It lacks a known antigen. No clone much larger than this one lies a single base away; base qualities are absent.

Trimming costs V 5 bases and J 3 bases, and their ends lie 15 bases apart. Based on the germline V gene (reference sequence), the CDR1 and CDR2 sequences are MNHNY and SVGAGI. The CDR3 contains 15 residues, cysteine and phenylalanine counted. Only the CDR3 DNA stays, 45 bases, in frame from base 1. The cohort consisted of some 670 healthy bone marrow donors. At the time of sampling, all cohort members were nominally healthy, though unrecorded immune exposures were likely present. The donor was CMV seropositive and was included in the group of 250 to 350 seropositive cohort members. A peripheral blood sample was collected from each donor, and TCR beta sequencing was performed on peripheral blood mononuclear cells. Genomic DNA extraction from the blood cell samples was performed with the Qiagen DNeasy Blood Extraction Kit.

The chain is made from TRBV6-6 and TRBJ2-3, with TRBD2 as a weak D call on 7 bases. The origin of this receptor is a woman aged 50 to 60 in good health and CMV-seropositive. The sequenced sample was PBMCs. Here is the DNA: TGTGCCAGCAGTGACCCGGGGGGCGGAACAGATACGCAGTATTTT. This gives the protein CASSDPGGGTDTQYF.